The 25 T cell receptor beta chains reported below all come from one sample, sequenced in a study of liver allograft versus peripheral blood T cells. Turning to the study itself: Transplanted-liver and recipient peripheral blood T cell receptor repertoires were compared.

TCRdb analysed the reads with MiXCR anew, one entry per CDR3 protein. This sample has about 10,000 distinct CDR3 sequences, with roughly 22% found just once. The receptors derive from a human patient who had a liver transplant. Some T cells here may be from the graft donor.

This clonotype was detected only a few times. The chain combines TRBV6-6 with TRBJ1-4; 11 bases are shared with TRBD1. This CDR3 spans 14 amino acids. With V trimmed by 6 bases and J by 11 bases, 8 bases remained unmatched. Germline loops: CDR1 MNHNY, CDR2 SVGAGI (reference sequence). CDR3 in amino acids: CASRPGTGGWKLFF. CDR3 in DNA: TGTGCCAGCAGACCCGGGACAGGGGGGTGGAAACTGTTTTTT.

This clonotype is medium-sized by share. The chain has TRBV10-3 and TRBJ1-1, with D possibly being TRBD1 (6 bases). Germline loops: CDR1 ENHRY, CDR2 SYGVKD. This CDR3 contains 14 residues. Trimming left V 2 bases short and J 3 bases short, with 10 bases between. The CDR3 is CAISEGGVDTEAFF. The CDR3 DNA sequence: TGTGCCATCAGTGAGGGGGGCGTTGACACTGAAGCTTTCTTT.

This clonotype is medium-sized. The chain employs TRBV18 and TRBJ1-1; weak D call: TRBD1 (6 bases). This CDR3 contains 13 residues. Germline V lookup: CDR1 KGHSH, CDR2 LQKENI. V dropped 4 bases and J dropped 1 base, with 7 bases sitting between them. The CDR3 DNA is TGTGCCAGCTCACAGGGACAGAACACTGAAGCTTTCTTT. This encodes CASSQGQNTEAFF.

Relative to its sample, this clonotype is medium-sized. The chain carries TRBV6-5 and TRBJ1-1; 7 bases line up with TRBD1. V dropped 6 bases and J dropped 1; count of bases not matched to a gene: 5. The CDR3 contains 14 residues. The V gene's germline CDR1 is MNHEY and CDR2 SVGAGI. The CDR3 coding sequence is TGTGCCAGCAGATTCCGACAGGGGAACACTGAAGCTTTCTTT. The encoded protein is CASRFRQGNTEAFF.

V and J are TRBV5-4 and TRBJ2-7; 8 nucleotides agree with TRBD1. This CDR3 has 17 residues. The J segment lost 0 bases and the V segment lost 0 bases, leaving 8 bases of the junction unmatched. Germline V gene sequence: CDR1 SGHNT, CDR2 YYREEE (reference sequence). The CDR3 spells CASSLVVTGDDSYEQYF. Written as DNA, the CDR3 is TGTGCCAGCAGCTTGGTGGTGACAGGGGACGACTCCTACGAGCAGTACTTC.

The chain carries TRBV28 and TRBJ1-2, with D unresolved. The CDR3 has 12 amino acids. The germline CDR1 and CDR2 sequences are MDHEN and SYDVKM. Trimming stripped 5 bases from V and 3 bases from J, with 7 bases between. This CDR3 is CASSTQDYGYTF. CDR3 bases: TGTGCCAGCAGTACCCAGGACTATGGCTACACCTTC.

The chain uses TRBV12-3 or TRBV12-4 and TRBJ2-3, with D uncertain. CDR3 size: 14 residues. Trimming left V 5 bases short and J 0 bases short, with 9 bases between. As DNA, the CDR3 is TGTGCCAGCAGTGCGTACACAAGCACAGATACGCAGTATTTT. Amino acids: CASSAYTSTDTQYF.

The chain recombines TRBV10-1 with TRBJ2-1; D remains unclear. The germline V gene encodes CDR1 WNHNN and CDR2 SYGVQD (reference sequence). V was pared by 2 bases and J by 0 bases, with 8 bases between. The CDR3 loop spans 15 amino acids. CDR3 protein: CASSEDPTSYNEQFF. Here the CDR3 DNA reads TGCGCCAGCAGTGAGGACCCCACCTCCTACAATGAGCAGTTCTTC.

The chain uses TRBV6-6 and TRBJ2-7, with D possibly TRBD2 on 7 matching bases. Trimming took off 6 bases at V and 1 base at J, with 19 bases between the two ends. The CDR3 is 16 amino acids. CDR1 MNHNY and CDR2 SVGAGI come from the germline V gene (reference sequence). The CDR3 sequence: CASRKKKGGGSYEQYF. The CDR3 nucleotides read TGTGCCAGCAGGAAAAAGAAGGGAGGGGGTTCCTACGAGCAGTACTTC.

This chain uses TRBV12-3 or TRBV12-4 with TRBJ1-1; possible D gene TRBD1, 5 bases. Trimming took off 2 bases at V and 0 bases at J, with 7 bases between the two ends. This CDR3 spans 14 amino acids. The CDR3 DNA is TGTGCCAGCAGTTTATCGGGGCTGAACACTGAAGCTTTCTTT. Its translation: CASSLSGLNTEAFF.

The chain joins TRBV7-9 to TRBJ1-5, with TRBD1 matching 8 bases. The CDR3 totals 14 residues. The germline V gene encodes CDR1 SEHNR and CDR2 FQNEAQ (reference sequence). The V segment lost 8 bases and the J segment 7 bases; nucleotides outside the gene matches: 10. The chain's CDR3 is CASGSGQGGQPQHF. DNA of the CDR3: TGTGCCAGCGGCTCCGGACAGGGCGGCCAGCCCCAGCATTTT.

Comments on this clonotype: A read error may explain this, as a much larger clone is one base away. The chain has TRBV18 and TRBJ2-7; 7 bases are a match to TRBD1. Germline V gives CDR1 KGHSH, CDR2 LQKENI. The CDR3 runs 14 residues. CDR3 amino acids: CASSLRTGAYVQYF. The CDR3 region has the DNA TGTGCCAGCTCACTCCGGACAGGAGCCTACGTGCAGTACTTC. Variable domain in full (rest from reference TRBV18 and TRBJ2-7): NAGVMQNPRHLVRRRGQEARLRCSPMKGHSHVYWYRQLPEEGLKFMVYLQKENIIDESGMPKERFSAEFPKEGPSILRIQQVVRGDSAAYFCASSLRTGAYVQYFGPGTRLTVT.

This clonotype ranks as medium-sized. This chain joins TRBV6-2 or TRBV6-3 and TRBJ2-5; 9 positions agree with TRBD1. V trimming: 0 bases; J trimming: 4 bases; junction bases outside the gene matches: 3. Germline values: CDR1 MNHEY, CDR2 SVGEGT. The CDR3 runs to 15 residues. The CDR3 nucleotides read TGTGCCAGCAGTTACTCAGGACAGGGGCGAGAGACCCAGTACTTC. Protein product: CASSYSGQGRETQYF.

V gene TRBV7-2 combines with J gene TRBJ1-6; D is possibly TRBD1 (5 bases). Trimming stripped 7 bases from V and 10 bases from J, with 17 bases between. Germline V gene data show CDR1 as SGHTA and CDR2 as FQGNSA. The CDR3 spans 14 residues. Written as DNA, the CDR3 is TGTGCCAGCACCCAGCGGGCAGGGAAATCACCCCTCCACTTT. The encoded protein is CASTQRAGKSPLHF.

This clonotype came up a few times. The CDR3: CASSLVASGGYEQYF. CDR3 DNA sequence: TGTGCCAGCAGCTTAGTCGCTAGCGGGGGCTACGAGCAGTACTTC. This chain uses TRBV7-2 with TRBJ2-7; TRBD2 matches at 10 bases. With 1 base clipped from V and 3 bases from J, the junction kept 3 bases outside the gene matches. Germline V gives CDR1 SGHTA, CDR2 FQGNSA. The CDR3 loop spans 15 amino acids.

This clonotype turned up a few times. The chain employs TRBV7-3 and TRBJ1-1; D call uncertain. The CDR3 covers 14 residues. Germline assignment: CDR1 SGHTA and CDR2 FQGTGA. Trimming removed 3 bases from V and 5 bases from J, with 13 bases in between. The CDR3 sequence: CASSFNDRQTEAFF. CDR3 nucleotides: TGTGCCAGCAGCTTCAACGACCGCCAAACTGAAGCTTTCTTT.

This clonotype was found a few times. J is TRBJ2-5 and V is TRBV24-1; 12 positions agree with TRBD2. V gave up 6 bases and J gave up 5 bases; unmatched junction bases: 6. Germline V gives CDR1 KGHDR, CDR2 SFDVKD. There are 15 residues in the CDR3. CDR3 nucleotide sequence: TGTGCCACCAGTCGACTAGCGGGGGATGGGGAGACCCAGTACTTC. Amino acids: CATSRLAGDGETQYF.

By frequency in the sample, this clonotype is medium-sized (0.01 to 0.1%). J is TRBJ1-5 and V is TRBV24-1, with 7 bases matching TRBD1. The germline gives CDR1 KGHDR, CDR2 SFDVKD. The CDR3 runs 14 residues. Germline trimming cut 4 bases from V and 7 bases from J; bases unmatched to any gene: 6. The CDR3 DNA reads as TGTGCCACCAGTGACCAGACAGGGAGGCAGCCCCAGCATTTT. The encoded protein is CATSDQTGRQPQHF.

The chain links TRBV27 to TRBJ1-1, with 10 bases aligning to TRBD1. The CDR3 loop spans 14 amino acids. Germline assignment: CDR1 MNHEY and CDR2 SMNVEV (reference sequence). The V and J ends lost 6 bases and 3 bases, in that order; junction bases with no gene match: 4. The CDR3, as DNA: TGTGCCAGCAGCCCGGACAGGGGGGACACTGAAGCTTTCTTT. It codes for CASSPDRGDTEAFF.

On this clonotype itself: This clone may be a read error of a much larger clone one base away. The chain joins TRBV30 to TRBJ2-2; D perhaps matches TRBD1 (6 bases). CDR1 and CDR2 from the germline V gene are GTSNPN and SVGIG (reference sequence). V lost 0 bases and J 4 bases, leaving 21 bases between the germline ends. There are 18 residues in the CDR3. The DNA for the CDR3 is TGTGCCTGGAGTGTCTCGGGACACGGGGTGGTCAGCACCGGGGAGCTGTTTTTT. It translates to CAWSVSGHGVVSTGELFF.

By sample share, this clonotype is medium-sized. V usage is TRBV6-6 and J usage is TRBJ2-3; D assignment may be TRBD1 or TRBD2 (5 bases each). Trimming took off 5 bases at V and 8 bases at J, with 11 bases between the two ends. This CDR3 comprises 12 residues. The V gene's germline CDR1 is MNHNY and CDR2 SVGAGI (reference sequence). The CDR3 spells CASSPGDRTQYF. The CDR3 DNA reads TGTGCCAGCAGTCCCGGGGACCGTACGCAGTATTTT.

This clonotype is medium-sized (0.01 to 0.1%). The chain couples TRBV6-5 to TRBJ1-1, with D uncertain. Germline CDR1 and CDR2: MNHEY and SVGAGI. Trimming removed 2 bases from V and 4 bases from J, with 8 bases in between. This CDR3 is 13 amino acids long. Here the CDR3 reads CASSYMVSTEAFF. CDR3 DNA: TGTGCCAGCAGTTACATGGTGAGCACTGAAGCTTTCTTT.

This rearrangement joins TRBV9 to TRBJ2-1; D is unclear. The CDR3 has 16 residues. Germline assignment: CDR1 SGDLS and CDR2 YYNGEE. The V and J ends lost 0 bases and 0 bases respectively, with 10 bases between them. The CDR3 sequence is CASSVGGSRSYNEQFF. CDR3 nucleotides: TGTGCCAGCAGCGTAGGAGGCAGCCGCTCCTACAATGAGCAGTTCTTC.

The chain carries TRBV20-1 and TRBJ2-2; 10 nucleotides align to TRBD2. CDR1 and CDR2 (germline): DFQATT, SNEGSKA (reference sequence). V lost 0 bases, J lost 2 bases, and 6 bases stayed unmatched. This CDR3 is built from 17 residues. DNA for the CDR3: TGCAGTGCTAGAGATGGCCTACTAGCGGGAAACACCGGGGAGCTGTTTTTT. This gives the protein CSARDGLLAGNTGELFF.

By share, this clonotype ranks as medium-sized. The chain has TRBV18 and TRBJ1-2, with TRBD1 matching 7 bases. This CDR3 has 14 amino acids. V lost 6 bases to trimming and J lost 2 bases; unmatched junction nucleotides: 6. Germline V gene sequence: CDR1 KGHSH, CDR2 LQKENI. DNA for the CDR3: TGTGCCAGCTCTCGGGACAGCCTAAACTATGGCTACACCTTC. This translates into CASSRDSLNYGYTF.